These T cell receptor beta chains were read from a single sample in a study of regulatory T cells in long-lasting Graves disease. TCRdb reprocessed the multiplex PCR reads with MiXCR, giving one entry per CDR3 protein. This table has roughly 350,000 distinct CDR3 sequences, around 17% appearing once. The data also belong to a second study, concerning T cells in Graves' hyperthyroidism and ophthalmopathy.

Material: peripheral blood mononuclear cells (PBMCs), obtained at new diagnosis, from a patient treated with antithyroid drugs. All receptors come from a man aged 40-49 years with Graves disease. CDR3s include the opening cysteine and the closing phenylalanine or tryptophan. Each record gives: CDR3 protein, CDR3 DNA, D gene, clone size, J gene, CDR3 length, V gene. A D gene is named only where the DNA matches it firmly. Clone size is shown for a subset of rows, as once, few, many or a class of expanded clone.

CDR3aa: CASSGLLAGGPSTDTQYF
CDR3nt: TGTGCCAGCAGTGGGCTGCTAGCGGGGGGCCCTAGCACAGATACGCAGTATTTT
d_gene: TRBD2
abundance: many
j_gene: TRBJ2-3
len: 18
v_gene: TRBV2

CDR3aa: CAWSDRDGTYEQYF
CDR3nt: TGTGCCTGGAGTGACCGGGACGGGACCTACGAGCAGTACTTC
d_gene: -
abundance: many
j_gene: TRBJ2-7
len: 14
v_gene: TRBV30

CDR3aa: CASTSYTGELFF
CDR3nt: TGTGCCAGCACCAGCTACACCGGGGAGCTGTTTTTT
d_gene: -
abundance: few
j_gene: TRBJ2-2
len: 12
v_gene: TRBV2

CDR3aa: CASRKTSGRTYEQYF
CDR3nt: TGTGCCAGCAGGAAAACTTCAGGACGGACCTACGAGCAGTACTTC
d_gene: -
abundance: many
j_gene: TRBJ2-7
len: 15
v_gene: TRBV6-1

CDR3aa: CASSGRRRSANSPLHF
CDR3nt: TGTGCCAGCAGTGGCCGTCGGAGATCCGCAAATTCACCCCTCCACTTT
d_gene: -
abundance: many
j_gene: TRBJ1-6
len: 16
v_gene: TRBV2

CDR3aa: CATGTGISNQPQHF
CDR3nt: TGTGCCACCGGGACAGGGATAAGCAATCAGCCCCAGCATTTT
d_gene: TRBD1
abundance: few
j_gene: TRBJ1-5
len: 14
v_gene: TRBV27

CDR3aa: CASRMGQSAF
CDR3nt: TGCGCCAGCAGGATGGGACAGTCTGCTTTC
d_gene: TRBD1
abundance: -
j_gene: TRBJ2-6
len: 10
v_gene: TRBV5-1

CDR3aa: CASSLPRGGATDTQYF
CDR3nt: TGCGCCAGCAGCTTGCCCCGCGGGGGGGCAACAGATACGCAGTATTTT
d_gene: TRBD2
abundance: many
j_gene: TRBJ2-3
len: 16
v_gene: TRBV5-1

CDR3aa: CASSLWVGNTGELFF
CDR3nt: TGTGCCAGCAGCTTATGGGTTGGAAACACCGGGGAGCTGTTTTTT
d_gene: -
abundance: -
j_gene: TRBJ2-2
len: 15
v_gene: TRBV7-3

CDR3aa: CASARGTDANQPQHF
CDR3nt: TGTGCCAGCGCGAGGGGGACAGATGCCAATCAGCCCCAGCATTTT
d_gene: TRBD1
abundance: many
j_gene: TRBJ1-5
len: 15
v_gene: TRBV3-1

CDR3aa: CSARDRGPVDF
CDR3nt: TGCAGTGCTAGAGATAGGGGACCCGTTGACTTC
d_gene: -
abundance: many
j_gene: TRBJ1-2
len: 11
v_gene: TRBV20-1

CDR3aa: CASRIANLAGGPRDTQYF
CDR3nt: TGTGCCAGCAGGATCGCCAATCTAGCGGGGGGGCCTAGAGATACGCAGTATTTT
d_gene: TRBD2
abundance: many
j_gene: TRBJ2-3
len: 18
v_gene: TRBV12-3/TRBV12-4

CDR3aa: CATSRDQVYEQYF
CDR3nt: TGTGCCACCAGCAGAGATCAGGTTTATGAGCAGTACTTC
d_gene: -
abundance: few
j_gene: TRBJ2-7
len: 13
v_gene: TRBV15

CDR3aa: CASSLDRRLGSYEQYF
CDR3nt: TGTGCCAGCAGCTTAGATAGGAGGCTAGGGAGCTACGAGCAGTACTTC
d_gene: -
abundance: once
j_gene: TRBJ2-7
len: 16
v_gene: TRBV11-2

CDR3aa: CASSRGTGGSNQPQHF
CDR3nt: TGCGCCAGCAGCAGGGGGACAGGGGGTAGCAATCAGCCCCAGCATTTT
d_gene: TRBD1
abundance: -
j_gene: TRBJ1-5
len: 16
v_gene: TRBV5-1

CDR3aa: CASSPVFSGTGSTDTQYF
CDR3nt: TGTGCCAGCTCACCCGTATTCTCCGGGACAGGGAGCACAGATACGCAGTATTTT
d_gene: TRBD1
abundance: -
j_gene: TRBJ2-3
len: 18
v_gene: TRBV18

CDR3aa: CAWERVYEQYF
CDR3nt: TGTGCCTGGGAGAGGGTGTACGAGCAGTACTTC
d_gene: -
abundance: many
j_gene: TRBJ2-7
len: 11
v_gene: TRBV30

CDR3aa: CASSYSGTEVPEKLFF
CDR3nt: TGTGCCAGCAGTTACTCAGGGACGGAGGTTCCCGAAAAACTGTTTTTT
d_gene: -
abundance: many
j_gene: TRBJ1-4
len: 16
v_gene: TRBV6-5

CDR3aa: CASSQGRQGAYEQYF
CDR3nt: TGTGCCAGCAGCCAAGGCCGACAGGGCGCCTACGAGCAGTACTTC
d_gene: TRBD1
abundance: many
j_gene: TRBJ2-7
len: 15
v_gene: TRBV3-1

CDR3aa: CASSLLAGPREAFF
CDR3nt: TGTGCCAGCAGCCTTCTCGCGGGGCCAAGGGAAGCTTTCTTT
d_gene: -
abundance: -
j_gene: TRBJ1-1
len: 14
v_gene: TRBV3-1

CDR3aa: CASSSGTGRTDTQHF
CDR3nt: TGTGCCAGCAGCTCGGGGACAGGGCGCACAGATACGCAGCATTTT
d_gene: TRBD1
abundance: -
j_gene: TRBJ1-5
len: 15
v_gene: TRBV7-3

CDR3aa: CASRRTGGPNEKLFF
CDR3nt: TGTGCCAGCAGACGGACGGGGGGGCCTAATGAAAAACTGTTTTTT
d_gene: -
abundance: few
j_gene: TRBJ1-4
len: 15
v_gene: TRBV6-1

CDR3aa: CSAPDNTEAFF
CDR3nt: TGCAGTGCCCCGGATAACACTGAAGCTTTCTTT
d_gene: -
abundance: many
j_gene: TRBJ1-1
len: 11
v_gene: TRBV20-1

CDR3aa: CASSVEGGINTGELFF
CDR3nt: TGTGCCAGCAGCGTAGAAGGAGGAATAAACACCGGGGAGCTGTTTTTT
d_gene: -
abundance: few
j_gene: TRBJ2-2
len: 16
v_gene: TRBV9

CDR3aa: CASSLVVGGYNEQFF
CDR3nt: TGTGCCAGCAGCTTAGTTGTGGGGGGCTACAATGAGCAGTTCTTC
d_gene: -
abundance: -
j_gene: TRBJ2-1
len: 15
v_gene: TRBV11-2

CDR3aa: CASSKRDGYEQYF
CDR3nt: TGTGCCAGTAGTAAACGGGACGGCTACGAGCAGTACTTC
d_gene: -
abundance: few
j_gene: TRBJ2-7
len: 13
v_gene: TRBV19

CDR3aa: CSEQGVGYNEQFF
CDR3nt: TGCAGTGAACAGGGGGTAGGTTACAATGAGCAGTTCTTC
d_gene: TRBD1
abundance: few
j_gene: TRBJ2-1
len: 13
v_gene: TRBV29-1

CDR3aa: CASSYSRLAGGWGEQFF
CDR3nt: TGTGCCAGCAGTTACTCGAGATTAGCGGGGGGTTGGGGGGAGCAGTTCTTC
d_gene: TRBD2
abundance: few
j_gene: TRBJ2-1
len: 17
v_gene: TRBV6-5

CDR3aa: CASSYWLGPRNTGELFF
CDR3nt: TGTGCCAGCAGTTACTGGCTGGGACCCAGGAACACCGGGGAGCTGTTTTTT
d_gene: -
abundance: -
j_gene: TRBJ2-2
len: 17
v_gene: TRBV6-2/TRBV6-3

CDR3aa: CASSLNWAGQRLYEQYF
CDR3nt: TGCGCCAGCAGCCTAAACTGGGCGGGACAGAGACTTTACGAGCAGTACTTC
d_gene: -
abundance: few
j_gene: TRBJ2-7
len: 17
v_gene: TRBV4-3

CDR3aa: CAISEGQGPYEQYF
CDR3nt: TGTGCCATCAGCGAGGGACAGGGTCCCTACGAGCAGTACTTC
d_gene: TRBD1
abundance: few
j_gene: TRBJ2-7
len: 14
v_gene: TRBV10-3